The sequence of this T cell receptor beta chain was determined in a study of identical twins. This clonotype was observed at least ten times. Its antigen is currently unknown. This CDR3 spans 17 amino acids. The germline CDR1 and CDR2 sequences are MNHNS and SASEGT. V lost 5 bases and J lost 5, with 24 bases in between. TCRdb processed the 5' RACE reads anew with MiXCR; each CDR3 protein has one entry. Of approximately 620,000 distinct CDR3 sequences in the sample, over 8.5% are singletons; the top ten hold approximately 0.94%. Study-wide findings and caveats: Insertions ran lower in abundant cord blood beta clonotypes, though not in memory repertoires.

This same sample was also part of a study on yellow fever vaccine responses in identical twins.

This sequence originates from a woman aged 18-29 years in good health. The sample comprised PBMCs. V usage is TRBV6-1 and J usage is TRBJ2-5, with D possibly TRBD2 on 5 matching bases. CDR3 DNA sequence: TGTGCCAGCAGTCCTGACACGGGGTCGGCTAAGGAGGAGACCCAGTACTTC. This gives the protein CASSPDTGSAKEETQYF.